This T cell receptor beta chain appears in the sequencing data of a study of read filtering for tumor transcriptome and immune sequencing. Overall study context: Revised staging placed eight or nine patients in R-ISS I, about 17 in II, roughly 7 in III.

This library used 300 to 500 ng RNA and molecular barcoded adaptors spanning alpha/delta and beta/gamma chains. In TCRdb, the reads were re-called with MiXCR into one record per CDR3 protein. The table lists more than 55,000 distinct CDR3 sequences, around 20% of them singletons. What was sequenced was a population of CD138-negative cells sorted from bone marrow. This TCR was sampled from a donor aged 40 or over with multiple myeloma.

In DNA, the CDR3 is TGTGCCAGCAGTTGCCAGTCTATGCCGGGATTAAATGAGCAGTTCTTC. Its translation: CASSCQSMPGLNEQFF. The V and J genes are TRBV6-5 and TRBJ2-1; a weak D match, TRBD2 (5 bases). Germline CDR1 MNHEY, CDR2 SVGAGI. V was cut by 4 bases and J by 7 bases, with 20 bases left in between. The CDR3 has 16 residues.